Sequencing of this TCR beta chain was carried out in a study of blood T cell repertoires in COVID-19. As for the study in general: The analysed material was cDNA or gDNA that came from T cells, B-cell-depleted T cells, or PBMCs.

The germline V and J ends were trimmed by 4 bases and 2 bases, with 14 bases remaining between them. CDR3 length: 14 residues. Germline V CDR1 and CDR2: GTSNPN, SVGIG (reference sequence). Original data processing: For nucleated cells, counts were estimated from reference gene primer amplification. Clones were read by immunoSEQ multiplex PCR, and TCRdb kept only the in-frame ones, dropping some. The D gene and trimming were derived from the DNA, and the V and J assignments and clone size from that table. The sample contains about 150,000 clones, around 83% of which appear only once. Seattle enrolled patients during active infection and tracked them longitudinally.

This clonotype was sampled from a woman in her fifties or sixties with COVID-19, enrolled during active disease. The source material was peripheral blood. The chain carries TRBV30 and TRBJ1-1; D call uncertain. CDR3 loop: CAWTRRGSNTEAFF. In nucleotides, the CDR3 is TGTGCCTGGACCCGCCGAGGCTCCAACACTGAAGCTTTCTTT.